Each of the 23 T cell receptor beta chains below was sequenced from the same sample in a study of cytomegalovirus exposure and HLA in healthy donors. This PCR relied on a set of 60 Vbeta primers and 13 Jbeta primers. Profiled with immunoSEQ multiplex PCR; TCRdb holds only in-frame clones, not every one. Its listing shows over 45,000 clones. Sequencing was carried out using PBMCs. These receptors all come from a woman aged 40 to 50 in good health and CMV-seronegative.

J is TRBJ2-2 and V is TRBV18, with D possibly matching TRBD1 (6 bases). The V end lost 2 bases, the J end lost 7 bases, and 14 bases lay between the germline ends. The CDR3 covers 15 residues. Germline loops: CDR1 KGHSH, CDR2 LQKENI. CDR3 amino acids: CASSPSGQKDGELFF. CDR3 bases: TGTGCCAGCTCACCATCGGGACAAAAGGACGGGGAGCTGTTTTTT.

The V gene is TRBV4-1, the J gene TRBJ2-7; the match to TRBD2 covers 8 bases. CDR3 length equals 15 residues. Germline CDR1 reads MGHRA; CDR2 reads YSYEKL. J lost 6 bases, V lost 0 bases, and 7 bases had no gene match. CDR3 bases: TGCGCCAGCAGCCAAGACGGGAGACTAGCGACCGAGCAGTACTTC. Amino acids: CASSQDGRLATEQYF.

Note on this clone: The sample has other DNA sequences that encode this CDR3 too. The V and J genes are TRBV9 and TRBJ1-2; D gene uncertain. Trimming pared 0 bases from V and 4 bases from J, leaving 13 bases between. This CDR3 spans 15 amino acids. Germline CDR1 reads SGDLS; CDR2 reads YYNGEE. CDR3 sequence: CASSVAVTGTYGYTF. The CDR3 bases are TGTGCCAGCAGCGTAGCCGTGACGGGAACCTATGGCTACACCTTC.

V usage is TRBV9 and J usage is TRBJ2-3; 7 bases match TRBD1. The V segment lost 0 bases and the J segment 1 base; nucleotides outside the gene matches: 2. Per the germline V gene, CDR1 is SGDLS and CDR2 is YYNGEE. The CDR3 spans 15 residues. The CDR3 bases are TGTGCCAGCAGCGTAGAAGGACAGGGCACAGATACGCAGTATTTT. Its protein product is CASSVEGQGTDTQYF.

Concerning this clone itself: Other nucleotide sequences from this sample produce the same CDR3. The rearrangement links TRBV25-1 to TRBJ1-6, with unresolved D. The CDR3 loop spans 13 amino acids. V was cut by 8 bases and J by 10 bases, with 15 bases left in between. The germline V gene encodes CDR1 MGHDK and CDR2 SYGVNS. The CDR3 loop is CASQEGFRSPLHF. The CDR3 nucleotides are TGTGCCAGCCAGGAAGGTTTTAGGTCACCCCTCCACTTT.

The chain recombines TRBV12-5 with TRBJ1-2; D is undetermined. Germline V gene lookup returns CDR1 LGHNT and CDR2 FRNRAP. Trimming shortened V by 1 base and J by 0 bases, and 12 bases separated the two germline ends. The CDR3 runs 16 residues. CDR3 sequence: CASGLASGAANYGYTF. DNA of the CDR3: TGTGCTAGTGGTTTGGCCTCGGGAGCGGCTAACTATGGCTACACCTTC.

The genes are TRBV6-4 and TRBJ1-1, with 7 bases matching TRBD1. V was clipped by 5 bases and J by 3 bases; unmatched bases: 3. The germline CDR1 and CDR2 sequences are MRHNA and SNTAGT. CDR3 length: 13 residues. The CDR3 coding sequence is TGTGCCAGCAGTCGACAGGGAGACACTGAAGCTTTCTTT. Amino acid sequence: CASSRQGDTEAFF.

The rearrangement joins TRBV7-8 to TRBJ1-5; 7 positions match TRBD1. The germline V gene encodes CDR1 SGHVS and CDR2 FQNEAQ. The CDR3 has 15 amino acids. V dropped 5 bases and J dropped 7; count of bases not matched to a gene: 11. Here the CDR3 DNA reads TGTGCCAGCAGCGTTGAGGACAGGCAGGACCAGCCCCAGCATTTT. Its translation is CASSVEDRQDQPQHF.

The chain links TRBV9 to TRBJ2-2; tentative D call: TRBD1 (6 bases). Germline V CDR1 and CDR2: SGDLS, YYNGEE. The V end was cut by 5 bases, the J end by 5 bases, with 16 bases between. CDR3 length: 15 amino acids. In DNA, the CDR3 is TGTGCCAGCAGAAGACAGGACCGAGAGACCGGGGAGCTGTTTTTT. It codes for CASRRQDRETGELFF. Supplemented by reference TRBV9 and TRBJ2-2, the full variable domain reads DSGVTQTPKHLITATGQRVTLRCSPRSGDLSVYWYQQSLDQGLQFLIQYYNGEERAKGNILERFSAQQFPDLHSELNLSSLELGDSALYFCASRRQDRETGELFFGEGSRLTVL.

The V gene is TRBV11-3, the J gene TRBJ2-1, with D perhaps TRBD2 (5 bases). Per the germline V gene, CDR1 is SGHNT and CDR2 is YENEEA. CDR3 length equals 15 residues. V dropped 6 bases and J dropped 1 base, with 13 bases sitting between them. The CDR3, as DNA: TGTGCCAGCAGTCCTGACTACCTTTCCTACAATGAGCAGTTCTTC. Protein product: CASSPDYLSYNEQFF.

V usage is TRBV5-1 and J usage is TRBJ1-2, with a tentative D call TRBD1 (5 bases). Trimming took off 3 bases at V and 5 bases at J, with 5 bases between the two ends. This CDR3 is 11 amino acids long. Germline lookup yields CDR1 SGHRS and CDR2 YFSETQ. The CDR3 coding sequence is TGCGCCAGCAGCTCAGGGTATGGCTACACCTTC. Residues: CASSSGYGYTF.

As regards this clone: At one of its ends the junction is not consistent with the germline gene, which may arise from a read error. The chain links TRBV7-7 to TRBJ2-5, with a weak D call TRBD1 (6 bases). Germline CDR1 reads SSHAT; CDR2 reads FNYEAQ (reference sequence). CDR3 size: 13 residues. The chain's CDR3 is CASSLDRQETQYF. CDR3 DNA: TGTGCTAGCAGCTTGGACAGACAAGAGACCCAGTACTTC.

J is TRBJ1-2 and V is TRBV7-2; tentatively, D is TRBD1 (5 bases). The CDR3 is made up of 14 amino acids. V was clipped by 1 base and J by 6 bases, with 12 bases between them. Germline assignment: CDR1 SGHTA and CDR2 FQGNSA. CDR3 loop: CASSLVVKGNGYTF. The CDR3 DNA reads TGTGCCAGCAGCTTAGTGGTGAAGGGGAATGGCTACACCTTC.

This rearrangement joins TRBV5-1 to TRBJ2-7; no firm D call. Germline V gene sequence: CDR1 SGHRS, CDR2 YFSETQ. V was cut by 0 bases and J by 3 bases, with 13 bases left in between. The length of the CDR3 is 15 residues. In nucleotides, the CDR3 is TGCGCCAGCAGCTTGGCCCGAGGTCCTATCTACGAGCAGTACTTC. The encoded protein is CASSLARGPIYEQYF.

This chain joins TRBV6-1 and TRBJ2-7, with D possibly TRBD2 on 6 matching bases. Trimming took 3 bases from V and 0 from J, leaving 9 bases between them. This CDR3 comprises 14 residues. Germline CDR1 MNHNS, CDR2 SASEGT. DNA of the CDR3: TGTGCCAGCAGTGAGGAGGGCACCTCCTACGAGCAGTACTTC. Its protein product is CASSEEGTSYEQYF.

This sequence joins TRBV27 and TRBJ2-1; D remains ambiguous. This CDR3 is 13 amino acids long. Per germline, CDR1 MNHEY and CDR2 SMNVEV (reference sequence). V was shortened by 2 bases and J by 10 bases, with 12 bases between the two germline ends. The CDR3 reads CASSLVGLTEQFF. The CDR3 DNA follows: TGTGCCAGCAGTTTAGTGGGCTTAACCGAGCAGTTCTTC.

This rearrangement joins TRBV6-5 to TRBJ1-1, with 11 bases lining up with TRBD1. CDR3 length: 14 amino acids. Germline lookup yields CDR1 MNHEY and CDR2 SVGAGI. V lost 5 bases and J lost 7; bases outside the gene matches: 6. CDR3 amino acids: CASSRDRGNHEAFF. In DNA form, the CDR3 reads TGTGCCAGCAGTAGGGACAGGGGGAACCATGAAGCTTTCTTT.

The chain recombines TRBV29-1 with TRBJ2-5; 11 bases align to TRBD1. Losses at the gene ends were 7 bases for V and 4 bases for J; bases not matched to a gene: 8. Germline V gives CDR1 SQVTM, CDR2 ANQGSEA. The CDR3 is 14 residues long. CDR3 loop: CSANPGQGVETQYF. In DNA, the CDR3 is TGCAGCGCTAATCCGGGACAGGGGGTAGAGACCCAGTACTTC.

V usage is TRBV7-8 and J usage is TRBJ1-2; 10 bases match TRBD1. The germline CDR1 and CDR2 sequences are SGHVS and FQNEAQ. This CDR3 region has 15 residues. Trimming cost V 5 bases and J 3 bases; bases outside gene matches: 6. CDR3 protein: CASSLGTGADYGYTF. CDR3 bases: TGTGCCAGCAGCCTGGGGACAGGGGCTGACTATGGCTACACCTTC.

This chain uses TRBV4-2 with TRBJ1-1; D gene unclear. The CDR3 spans 14 residues. Germline V CDR1 and CDR2: LGHNA, YNFKEQ. V lost 0 bases, J lost 5 bases, and 10 bases lay in between. The CDR3, as DNA: TGTGCCAGCAGCCAAGAGAGAGGGAAAACTGAAGCTTTCTTT. This gives the protein CASSQERGKTEAFF.

The V call is TRBV7-2, the J call TRBJ2-1, with D possibly TRBD2 on 5 matching bases. Germline CDR1 reads SGHTA; CDR2 reads FQGNSA. Trimming pared 3 bases from V and 0 bases from J, leaving 9 bases between. The CDR3 spans 15 residues. CDR3 loop: CASSLDSSSYNEQFF. CDR3 coding DNA: TGTGCCAGCAGCTTGGACTCCAGCTCCTACAATGAGCAGTTCTTC.

The chain has TRBV7-9 and TRBJ2-1; 7 bases align to TRBD2. The V gene end was trimmed by 5 bases and the J gene end by 3 bases; junction bases not matched to a gene: 10. The CDR3 is made up of 16 amino acids. In germline, CDR1 is SEHNR, CDR2 FQNEAQ (reference sequence). DNA of the CDR3: TGTGCCAGCAGCCTGAGCGGGGCCTCCCTCTACAATGAGCAGTTCTTC. Translated, it gives CASSLSGASLYNEQFF.

The genes are TRBV2 and TRBJ2-7, with 8 bases identical to TRBD1. J gave up 2 bases and V 9 bases, and 12 bases lay outside the gene matches. Germline-derived CDR1 and CDR2 are SNHLY and FYNNEI. This CDR3 is 15 amino acids long. The CDR3 reads CASSTDRGRAYEQYF. The CDR3 bases are TGTGCCAGTTCAACAGACAGGGGCCGTGCCTACGAGCAGTACTTC. The full variable domain, completed using reference TRBV2 and TRBJ2-7, is EPEVTQTPSHQVTQMGQEVILRCVPISNHLYFYWYRQILGQKVEFLVSFYNNEISEKSEIFDDQFSVERPDGSNFTLKIRSTKLEDSAMYFCASSTDRGRAYEQYFGPGTRLTVT.